Below, 27 T cell receptor beta chains from the same sample are listed, as sequenced in a study of cytomegalovirus exposure and HLA in healthy donors. It was with 60 Vbeta and 13 Jbeta primers that the PCR ran. Generated by immunoSEQ multiplex PCR, the TCRdb table keeps only in-frame clones and is missing some. The sample yields about 88,000 clones, around 90% seen once. The specimen was PBMCs. The receptors originated from a man aged 18 to 29 in good health and CMV-seronegative.

The J gene is TRBJ2-1, the V gene TRBV5-8; D gene unclear. The length of the CDR3 is 15 residues. V was trimmed by 1 base and J by 8 bases, leaving 16 bases between them. Germline V lookup: CDR1 SGHTS, CDR2 YDEGEE. DNA for the CDR3: TGTGCCAGCAGCTTGTCCGTGATCAGGATCGATGAGCAGTTCTTC. Its protein is CASSLSVIRIDEQFF.

The chain has TRBV15 and TRBJ1-4; TRBD1 matches at 8 bases. V trimming: 3 bases; J trimming: 13 bases; junction bases outside the gene matches: 16. The CDR3 sequence is 16 residues long. CDR1 is LNHNV, CDR2 YYDKDF, per germline (reference sequence). The CDR3 here is CATSREIQGGIGRLFF. CDR3 sequence (DNA): TGTGCCACCAGCAGGGAAATACAGGGGGGAATCGGTAGACTGTTTTTT.

A word on this clone: The same CDR3 can be traced to other DNA sequences in this sample. The V call is TRBV4-3, the J call TRBJ1-1; D not resolved. Trimming cost V 0 bases and J 1 base, with 3 bases left between them. Germline CDR1 and CDR2: LGHNA and YSLEER. CDR3 length: 13 amino acids. The CDR3: CASSQDRNTEAFF. As DNA, the CDR3 is TGCGCCAGCAGCCAAGATAGGAACACTGAAGCTTTCTTT.

The chain couples TRBV19 to TRBJ1-5; 8 positions agree with TRBD1. CDR3 length: 14 amino acids. The J segment lost 6 bases and the V segment lost 5 bases, leaving 6 bases of the junction unmatched. The germline V gene has CDR1 LNHDA and CDR2 SQIVND (reference sequence). CDR3: CASSEGQGLQPQHF. DNA of the CDR3: TGTGCCAGTAGTGAAGGACAGGGCCTTCAGCCCCAGCATTTT.

The chain links TRBV25-1 to TRBJ2-3, with D maybe TRBD2 (6 bases). CDR1 is MGHDK and CDR2 is SYGVNS in the germline V gene. Deletions cut 4 bases from V and 2 bases from J, with 10 bases between. CDR3 length: 14 residues. The CDR3 loop reads CASSALALTDTQYF. DNA for the CDR3: TGTGCCAGCAGTGCACTAGCACTCACAGATACGCAGTATTTT.

This rearrangement joins TRBV7-9 to TRBJ1-3; D unresolved. V lost 3 bases and J lost 0, with 9 bases in between. CDR3 length equals 15 residues. Germline V lookup: CDR1 SEHNR, CDR2 FQNEAQ (reference sequence). The CDR3 reads CASSLAGNSGNTIYF. Here the CDR3 DNA reads TGTGCCAGCAGCTTGGCAGGAAACTCTGGAAACACCATATATTTT.

The chain carries TRBV29-1 and TRBJ2-3; TRBD2 agrees at 10 bases. The length of the CDR3 is 16 residues. Germline CDR1 is SQVTM and CDR2 is ANQGSEA. The V gene end was trimmed by 4 bases and the J gene end by 8 bases; junction bases not matched to a gene: 15. CDR3 DNA: TGCAGCGTTGTTCTGGGGCTAGCGGGAGTTGGGGGTACGCAGTATTTT. It codes for CSVVLGLAGVGGTQYF.

The chain uses TRBV19 and TRBJ2-3, with 7 bases fitting TRBD2. The V gene's germline CDR1 is LNHDA and CDR2 SQIVND (reference sequence). The length of the CDR3 is 13 residues. The V gene end was trimmed by 5 bases and the J gene end by 4 bases; junction bases not matched to a gene: 3. CDR3 amino acids: CASSRGLADTQYF. CDR3 DNA sequence: TGTGCCAGTAGTCGAGGACTAGCAGATACGCAGTATTTT.

For this clone: At one end, the junction sequence differs from germline, possibly due to a read error. The chain combines TRBV7-9 with TRBJ2-7; D remains ambiguous. From germline, CDR1 is SEHNR and CDR2 FQNEAQ (reference sequence). This CDR3 region has 14 residues. CDR3 bases: TGTGCCGGCAGCTTAGCATCTATACCCTACGAGCAGTACTTC. Residues: CAGSLASIPYEQYF.

The chain employs TRBV30 and TRBJ2-7; 7 nucleotides agree with TRBD1. The CDR3 extends over 15 amino acids. Germline assignment: CDR1 GTSNPN and CDR2 SVGIG (reference sequence). The ends lost 2 bases at V and 3 bases at J; junction bases unmatched: 10. CDR3 nucleotides: TGTGCCTGGAGTAGGTGGACAGGCCCCGGCTACGAGCAGTACTTC. This codes for CAWSRWTGPGYEQYF.

This chain links TRBV7-2 with TRBJ1-3, with a tentative D call TRBD1 (6 bases). Germline loops: CDR1 SGHTA, CDR2 FQGNSA. V shed 10 bases and J shed 4 bases, with 14 bases lying between them. The CDR3 has 13 amino acids. CDR3 nucleotides: TGTGCCACTGCGACAGGATCCGGAAACACCATATATTTT. The encoded protein is CATATGSGNTIYF.

This rearrangement joins TRBV7-8 to TRBJ2-5; 8 nucleotides line up with TRBD1. This CDR3 region has 15 residues. The V gene end was trimmed by 2 bases and the J gene end by 11 bases; junction bases not matched to a gene: 13. CDR1 and CDR2 from the germline V gene are SGHVS and FQNEAQ. Here the CDR3 reads CASSLTDRGGGEQYF. The CDR3 DNA reads TGTGCCAGCAGCTTAACCGACAGGGGCGGAGGGGAGCAGTACTTC.

The chain combines TRBV19 with TRBJ1-6; 8 bases line up with TRBD1. Germline V gene sequence: CDR1 LNHDA, CDR2 SQIVND (reference sequence). V was pared by 3 bases and J by 7 bases, with 5 bases of the junction left unmatched. This CDR3 contains 15 residues. The CDR3 nucleotides are TGTGCCAGTAGTATCGGAGGGACAGGCAATTCACCCCTCCACTTT. Translated, it gives CASSIGGTGNSPLHF.

V usage is TRBV14 and J usage is TRBJ1-4; D is possibly TRBD1 (5 bases). The CDR3 runs 14 residues. Germline values: CDR1 SGHDN, CDR2 FVKESK. The V and J ends lost 9 bases and 2 bases respectively, with 13 bases between them. CDR3 nucleotides: TGTGCCAGATGGCAGGGTTCGACTAATGAAAAACTGTTTTTT. Translated, it gives CARWQGSTNEKLFF.

Only a few counts were recorded for this clone. This chain links TRBV11-2 with TRBJ2-5; the match to TRBD1 covers 7 bases. The better agreement between TRBJ2-7 and the DNA end casts doubt on the J call. CDR1 SGHAT and CDR2 FQNNGV come from the germline V gene. CDR3 size: 18 residues. CDR3 loop: CASSPSGRGKGISYEQYF. As DNA, the CDR3 is TGTGCCAGCAGCCCCTCGGGCAGGGGGAAGGGTATCTCCTACGAGCAGTACTTC.

This rearrangement joins TRBV29-1 to TRBJ1-5, with a tentative D call TRBD1 (6 bases). The V and J ends lost 6 bases and 6 bases respectively, with 15 bases between them. Germline V lookup: CDR1 SQVTM, CDR2 ANQGSEA. The CDR3 runs to 13 residues. As DNA, the CDR3 is TGCAGCGTGATGTGGGGGCTGGGTCAGCCCCAGCATTTT. Translation: CSVMWGLGQPQHF.

The V gene is TRBV5-4, the J gene TRBJ1-5, with 7 positions matching TRBD1. This CDR3 comprises 15 residues. Germline V gene lookup returns CDR1 SGHNT and CDR2 YYREEE (reference sequence). Trimming took 4 bases from V and 7 from J; bases not matched to a gene: 11. CDR3 sequence reads: CASSDGTVSGQPQHF. The CDR3 nucleotides read TGTGCCAGCAGCGACGGGACAGTCAGTGGGCAGCCCCAGCATTTT.

This CDR3 reads CASSQWAGLSSGANVLTF. Written as DNA, the CDR3 is TGTGCCAGCAGCCAATGGGCAGGGCTGAGCTCTGGGGCCAACGTCCTGACTTTC. The chain combines TRBV11-2 with TRBJ2-6; D is perhaps TRBD1 (5 bases). The V gene lost 5 bases and the J gene lost 0 bases, with 17 bases spanning the gap. Germline CDR1 and CDR2: SGHAT and FQNNGV. The CDR3 covers 18 residues. The full variable domain, completed using reference TRBV11-2 and TRBJ2-6, is EAGVAQSPRYKIIEKRQSVAFWCNPISGHATLYWYQQILGQGPKLLIQFQNNGVVDDSQLPKDRFSAERLKGVDSTLKIQPAKLEDSAVYLCASSQWAGLSSGANVLTFGAGSRLTVL.

The chain recombines TRBV20-1 with TRBJ2-1, with D unclear. Between the trimmed V and J ends, which lost 3 bases and 7 bases, there was a span of 7 bases. Per germline, CDR1 DFQATT and CDR2 SNEGSKA (reference sequence). The CDR3 totals 11 residues. The CDR3 bases are TGCAGTGCTAGTCACTGGAATGAGCAGTTCTTC. Its protein is CSASHWNEQFF.

This clone has just one count. This chain joins TRBV5-1 and TRBJ2-1; TRBD1 matches at 7 bases. The CDR3 runs 15 residues. The germline V gene has CDR1 SGHRS and CDR2 YFSETQ. Germline trimming cut 4 bases from V and 6 bases from J; bases unmatched to any gene: 10. CDR3 sequence (DNA): TGCGCCAGCAGCCTGACAGGGATTCTTGTCAATGAGCAGTTCTTC. Encoded protein: CASSLTGILVNEQFF.

This chain links TRBV7-9 with TRBJ1-5; D is perhaps TRBD1 (6 bases). Trimming removed 3 bases at V and 0 bases at J, with 9 bases between. CDR3 length: 15 amino acids. CDR1 is SEHNR and CDR2 is FQNEAQ in the germline V gene (reference sequence). CDR3 nucleotide sequence: TGTGCCAGCAGCTTGGCAGGGGATAGCAATCAGCCCCAGCATTTT. Its protein product is CASSLAGDSNQPQHF.

The chain combines TRBV27 with TRBJ1-3; D is ambiguous. Germline V CDR1 and CDR2: MNHEY, SMNVEV (reference sequence). Trimming took off 4 bases at V and 0 bases at J, with 7 bases between the two ends. The length of the CDR3 is 14 residues. The CDR3 nucleotides are TGTGCCAGCAGTTCCGGAGCCTCTGGAAACACCATATATTTT. Translating it yields CASSSGASGNTIYF.

The V call is TRBV28, the J call TRBJ2-7; 8 bases are a match to TRBD2. This CDR3 contains 16 residues. CDR1 is MDHEN and CDR2 is SYDVKM in the germline V gene. With V trimmed by 4 bases and J by 6 bases, 14 bases remained unmatched. CDR3 sequence (DNA): TGTGCCAGCAGTTCTCCCCCGGGACTAGATGAAGTCGAGCAGTACTTC. Its translation: CASSSPPGLDEVEQYF.

This chain links TRBV6-5 with TRBJ1-4; D gene ambiguous. Germline V gene sequence: CDR1 MNHEY, CDR2 SVGAGI. The CDR3 runs to 15 residues. V gave up 0 bases and J gave up 3 bases, with 8 bases separating them. CDR3 DNA sequence: TGTGCCAGCAGTTACTCGCGCCCACCTAATGAAAAACTGTTTTTT. This sequence encodes CASSYSRPPNEKLFF.

CDR3 protein: CASSTLGSLYEQYF. CDR3 bases: TGTGCCAGCAGTACCTTAGGGAGTCTCTACGAGCAGTACTTC. The chain has TRBV27 and TRBJ2-5; TRBD2 is a possible D gene (5 bases). Gene TRBJ2-7 matches the end of the DNA better, so the J call may be wrong. Germline V gene lookup returns CDR1 MNHEY and CDR2 SMNVEV (reference sequence). The length of the CDR3 is 14 residues.

V and J are TRBV28 and TRBJ1-2, with a weak D call TRBD1 (6 bases). The length of the CDR3 is 15 residues. CDR1 MDHEN and CDR2 SYDVKM come from the germline V gene. The V gene lost 0 bases and the J gene lost 6 bases, with 14 bases spanning the gap. This CDR3 reads CASSLWQGQGHGYTF. Written as DNA, the CDR3 is TGTGCCAGCAGTTTATGGCAGGGGCAAGGTCATGGCTACACCTTC.

V is TRBV4-3 and J is TRBJ2-7, with a weak D call TRBD2 (6 bases). V gave up 0 bases and J gave up 3 bases, with 6 bases separating them. The CDR3 consists of 13 residues. Germline V gene data show CDR1 as LGHNA and CDR2 as YSLEER. As DNA, the CDR3 is TGCGCCAGCAGCCAAGAGGGGGGCTACGAGCAGTACTTC. Translated, it gives CASSQEGGYEQYF.